These 15 T cell receptor beta chains originate from one sample sequenced in a study of blood T cell repertoires in COVID-19. The method was immunoSEQ multiplex PCR; TCRdb's version includes in-frame clones alone and lacks a portion of them. Among roughly 410,000 clones listed, over 75% were seen once. The material sequenced was peripheral blood. The receptors come from an older woman with COVID-19, enrolled during active disease.

The chain has TRBV18 and TRBJ2-3; the D gene is possibly TRBD1 (6 bases). Germline CDR1 is KGHSH and CDR2 is LQKENI. V lost 3 bases, J lost 0 bases, and 16 bases lay in between. The CDR3 is 17 residues long. The chain's CDR3 is CASSPTGLSSSTDTQYF. The CDR3 DNA follows: TGTGCCAGCTCACCGACAGGCCTTAGCAGCAGCACAGATACGCAGTATTTT.

The chain recombines TRBV4-2 with TRBJ1-2, with 7 bases fitting TRBD1. The CDR3 has 16 residues. V trimming: 1 base; J trimming: 4 bases; junction bases outside the gene matches: 9. From germline, CDR1 is LGHNA and CDR2 YNFKEQ. The CDR3 coding sequence is TGTGCCAGCAGCCAAGGCCGGGACAGCACCTTCTATGGCTACACCTTC. It codes for CASSQGRDSTFYGYTF.

This clone was picked up a small number of times. The CDR3 bases are TGTGCCAGCAGCTTAACAGGGACAGACAATGAGCAGTTCTTC. Translating gives CASSLTGTDNEQFF. The genes are TRBV7-3 and TRBJ2-1; 7 positions match TRBD1. This CDR3 spans 14 amino acids. J lost 5 bases, V lost 0 bases, and 1 base had no gene match. Germline CDR1 and CDR2: SGHTA and FQGTGA.

The chain uses TRBV19 and TRBJ2-1; TRBD2 might be the D (7 bases). This CDR3 is built from 15 residues. Trimming shortened V by 7 bases and J by 4 bases, and 17 bases separated the two germline ends. The germline V gene encodes CDR1 LNHDA and CDR2 SQIVND (reference sequence). This CDR3 is CASTRDGGHYNEQFF. CDR3 DNA: TGTGCCAGTACCCGGGACGGGGGGCATTACAATGAGCAGTTCTTC.

The genes are TRBV5-1 and TRBJ2-3, with 7 bases lining up with TRBD1. The CDR3 length is 13 residues. V shed 6 bases, J shed 1 base, and the junction held 2 bases outside the gene matches. Germline loops: CDR1 SGHRS, CDR2 YFSETQ. The CDR3 sequence: CASNTGGTDTQYF. The DNA of the CDR3 is TGCGCCAGCAATACAGGGGGCACAGATACGCAGTATTTT. Drawing the rest from reference TRBV5-1 and TRBJ2-3, the complete variable domain is KAGVTQTPRYLIKTRGQQVTLSCSPISGHRSVSWYQQTPGQGLQFLFEYFSETQRNKGNFPGRFSGRQFSNSRSEMNVSTLELGDSALYLCASNTGGTDTQYFGPGTRLTVL.

This clone has only a few counts. This chain links TRBV29-1 with TRBJ1-1; 7 bases match TRBD1. This CDR3 has 12 amino acids. CDR1 and CDR2 from the germline V gene are SQVTM and ANQGSEA. J gave up 6 bases and V 8 bases, and 9 bases lay outside the gene matches. CDR3 bases: TGCAGCATTACAGGGGTTTCGTCTGAAGCTTTCTTT. As protein: CSITGVSSEAFF.

The chain joins TRBV7-6 to TRBJ1-2, with D uncertain. The germline V gene has CDR1 SGHVS and CDR2 FNYEAQ. V shed 5 bases and J shed 4 bases, with 17 bases lying between them. CDR3 length equals 15 residues. The CDR3 loop is CASSPDPVGRYGYTF. The CDR3 DNA reads TGTGCCAGCAGCCCAGACCCCGTGGGCCGCTATGGCTACACCTTC. The whole variable domain, filled in from reference TRBV7-6 and TRBJ1-2, reads GAGVSQSPRYKVTKRGQDVALRCDPISGHVSLYWYRQALGQGPEFLTYFNYEAQQDKSGLPNDRFSAERPEGSISTLTIQRTEQRDSAMYRCASSPDPVGRYGYTFGSGTRLTVV.

CDR3 nucleotide sequence: TGTGCCAGCAGTTACTCGGCGGGGGGGCTCAATGAGCAGTTCTTC. Translation: CASSYSAGGLNEQFF. V and J are TRBV6-5 and TRBJ2-1, with 9 bases matching TRBD2. The CDR3 length is 15 residues. The junction had 3 bases not matched to a gene; V was cut back by 0 bases and J by 6 bases. CDR1 MNHEY and CDR2 SVGAGI come from the germline V gene.

The rearrangement joins TRBV7-9 to TRBJ1-2; D may be TRBD1 (5 bases). The CDR3 runs to 15 residues. The V and J ends lost 4 bases and 2 bases respectively, with 14 bases between them. Germline V gene sequence: CDR1 SEHNR, CDR2 FQNEAQ (reference sequence). CDR3 nucleotides: TGTGCCAGCAGCTCCGGACACAAGCTGAACTATGGCTACACCTTC. It translates to CASSSGHKLNYGYTF.

The V gene is TRBV2, the J gene TRBJ2-5; 7 bases line up with TRBD1. Germline V CDR1 and CDR2: SNHLY, FYNNEI. The length of the CDR3 is 15 residues. V was pared by 4 bases and J by 0 bases, with 5 bases of the junction left unmatched. The CDR3 DNA reads as TGTGCCAGCAGTGCCGGGACAGCGTACCAAGAGACCCAGTACTTC. Protein sequence: CASSAGTAYQETQYF.

The rearrangement uses TRBV3-1 (or the pseudogene TRBV3-2) and TRBJ2-2, with 9 nucleotides matching TRBD2. Trimming at V came to 5 bases and at J to 4 bases, leaving 5 bases not matched to a gene. Germline values: CDR1 LGHDT, CDR2 YNNKEL (reference sequence). This CDR3 spans 15 amino acids. The CDR3 loop reads CASSVAGAITGELFF. The CDR3 nucleotides read TGTGCCAGCAGCGTAGCGGGGGCCATCACCGGGGAGCTGTTTTTT.

The rearrangement links TRBV7-2 to TRBJ2-7, with D tentatively TRBD2 (5 bases). Germline V gene sequence: CDR1 SGHTA, CDR2 FQGNSA. Between the trimmed V and J ends, which lost 2 bases and 0 bases, there was a span of 11 bases. This CDR3 region has 15 residues. This CDR3 reads CASSLQRHSSYEQYF. CDR3 nucleotide sequence: TGTGCCAGCAGCTTACAGCGGCACAGCTCCTACGAGCAGTACTTC.

J is TRBJ1-2 and V is TRBV7-9; a weak D match, TRBD1 (6 bases). Looked up from germline, CDR1 is SEHNR and CDR2 is FQNEAQ (reference sequence). The V end was cut by 8 bases, the J end by 2 bases, with 12 bases between. The CDR3 covers 13 residues. CDR3 coding DNA: TGTGCCAGCCAGGGGAGCCGGAACTATGGCTACACCTTC. Its translation: CASQGSRNYGYTF. The full variable domain, rest sourced from reference TRBV7-9 and TRBJ1-2, is DTGVSQNPRHKITKRGQNVTFRCDPISEHNRLYWYRQTLGQGPEFLTYFQNEAQLEKSRLLSDRFSAERPKGSFSTLEIQRTEQGDSAMYLCASQGSRNYGYTFGSGTRLTVV.

For this clone: A read error may produce the germline difference seen at one junction end. In DNA form, the CDR3 reads TGTGCCAGCAGTGGGTCGCGGGGTTGGAACTCTGAAGCTTTCTTT. Translating it yields CASSGSRGWNSEAFF. This chain connects TRBV2 to TRBJ1-1; D gene uncertain. Per the germline V gene, CDR1 is SNHLY and CDR2 is FYNNEI. The length of the CDR3 is 15 residues.

The gene calls are TRBV7-6 and TRBJ2-2; 7 nucleotides match TRBD1. With 8 bases clipped from V and 1 base from J, the junction kept 7 bases outside the gene matches. CDR1 and CDR2 from the germline V gene are SGHVS and FNYEAQ. This CDR3 comprises 15 residues. The CDR3, as DNA: TGTGCCAGCGGACGGACAGGCCAGAACACCGGGGAGCTGTTTTTT. This gives the protein CASGRTGQNTGELFF.